The entry that follows covers one T cell receptor beta chain sequence. Its matching antigen is unknown. With 60 Vbeta and 13 Jbeta primers, the PCR was carried out. Some clones are missing from TCRdb's copy, which holds only in-frame ones; the method was immunoSEQ multiplex PCR. The sample has 95,000 to 150,000 clones, around three quarters seen once. The data were obtained in a study of cytomegalovirus exposure and HLA in healthy donors. Findings and caveats of the study: The study recorded 164 TCR beta chains that were cytomegalovirus-associated.

This clonotype was sampled from a woman aged 40 to 50 in good health and CMV-seronegative. Sequences were obtained from PBMCs.

In nucleotides, the CDR3 is TGCGCCAGCAGACCGGGACAGGGTACCTACGAGCAGTACTTC. This encodes CASRPGQGTYEQYF. The J gene is TRBJ2-7, the V gene TRBV4-1; TRBD1 matches 9 bases. Germline CDR1 and CDR2: MGHRA and YSYEKL. The CDR3 contains 14 residues. J gave up 2 bases and V 6 bases, and 5 bases lay outside the gene matches.